This T cell receptor (beta chain) came from a study of T cells after posttransplantation cyclophosphamide. Busulfan-fludarabine conditioning, marrow transplant, and cyclophosphamide on days +3 and +4 were administered. Germline CDR1 and CDR2: MDHEN and SYDVKM. The J segment lost 3 bases and the V segment lost 6 bases, leaving 18 bases of the junction unmatched. The CDR3 spans 18 residues. Whole-study results and caveats: Donor CD8+ memory clones often dominated recipient blood repertoires at later times. TRB clonality was highly associated with recipient CMV seropositivity and reactivation.

This clone was observed at least ten times. Its antigen is still unknown. The method was immunoSEQ multiplex PCR; TCRdb's version includes in-frame clones alone and lacks a portion of them. The table lists fewer than 7,000 clones, with no singletons. The sequences come from PBMCs, collected around 380 days after allogeneic stem cell transplant with posttransplant cyclophosphamide. The TCR was taken from a male patient aged 60-69 years who received an allogeneic stem cell transplant from a related donor, was CMV-positive, and had acute GVHD only. Some T cells may trace back to the graft donor. The rearrangement joins TRBV28 to TRBJ1-2; the match to TRBD1 covers 8 bases. CDR3 nucleotides: TGTGCCAGCAGCCATACCAGGGGCAGGGGGCAGGCTGACTATGGCTACACCTTC. This translates into CASSHTRGRGQADYGYTF.